This T cell receptor (beta chain) was retrieved from a study of regulatory T cells in long-lasting Graves disease. In the study overall: Over 5 years on antithyroid drugs plus positive TSH receptor antibodies marked Graves' disease as persistent. Study results and caveats: With persistent disease, TRBV28, TRBJ1-2 and TRBJ2-5 were the favored segments. Less diverse TCR repertoires were seen in persistent Graves' patients than in newly diagnosed ones. Shared public clonotypes totalled some 2,500 in persistent patients, compared with about 970 in new patients.

Time point in this sample: persistent/refractory GD, antithyroid drugs over 5 years with positive TRAb. The TCR library used RNA extracted from PBMCs. Arm-PCR of CDR3 regions and iRepertoire HTBI primers were used to build TCR beta libraries. TCRdb reprocessed the multiplex PCR reads via MiXCR and lists one record per CDR3 protein. This table holds about 430,000 distinct CDR3 sequences, around 20% found once. This CDR3 is 15 amino acids long. Trimming removed 3 bases from V and 7 bases from J, with 15 bases in between. This clonotype appeared many times. The antigen remains unidentified. This specimen consisted of peripheral blood mononuclear cells (PBMCs), obtained when the disease was refractory, from a patient treated with antithyroid drugs. The source of this sequence is a female donor with Graves disease. The chain joins TRBV12-3 or TRBV12-4 to TRBJ1-4; D gene uncertain. Here the CDR3 DNA reads TGTGCCAGCAGTTTGACCCTCCCCTGGGGTGAAAAACTGTTTTTT. Translated, it gives CASSLTLPWGEKLFF.